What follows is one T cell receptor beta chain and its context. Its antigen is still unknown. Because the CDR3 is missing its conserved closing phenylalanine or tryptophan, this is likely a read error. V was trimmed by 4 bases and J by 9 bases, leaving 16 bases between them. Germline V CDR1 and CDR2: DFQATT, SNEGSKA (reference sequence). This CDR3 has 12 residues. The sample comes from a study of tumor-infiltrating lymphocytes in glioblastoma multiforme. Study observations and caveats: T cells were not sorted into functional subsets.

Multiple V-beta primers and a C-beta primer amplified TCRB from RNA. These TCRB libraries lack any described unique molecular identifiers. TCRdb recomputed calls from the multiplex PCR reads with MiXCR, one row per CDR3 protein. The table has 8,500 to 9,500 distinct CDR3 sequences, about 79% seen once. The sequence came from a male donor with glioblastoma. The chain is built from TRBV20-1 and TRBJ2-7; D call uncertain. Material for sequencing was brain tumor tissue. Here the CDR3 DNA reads TGCAGTGCTAACGATCAGTGCTACAGGCAGTACTAC. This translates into CSANDQCYRQYY.